What follows are 9 T cell receptor beta chains derived from one specimen sequenced in a study of regulatory T cells in long-lasting Graves disease. Sample time point: newly diagnosed GD, antithyroid drugs for less than 3 months. PBMC-extracted RNA yielded the TCR library. Construction of TCR beta libraries relied on iRepertoire HTBI primers and on Arm-PCR targeting CDR3 regions. MiXCR, applied by TCRdb to the multiplex PCR reads, yields one record per CDR3 protein. The table shows about 530,000 distinct CDR3 sequences, with about 16% occurring only once. These sequences were also reported in another study, on T cells in Graves' hyperthyroidism and ophthalmopathy.

Source: peripheral blood mononuclear cells (PBMCs), taken at new diagnosis, from a patient treated with antithyroid drugs. All receptors derive from a woman aged 35 to 60 with Graves disease.

The chain recombines TRBV20-1 with TRBJ2-3; D is unresolved. In germline, CDR1 is DFQATT, CDR2 SNEGSKA (reference sequence). This CDR3 spans 14 amino acids. V lost 2 bases to trimming and J lost 4 bases, with 13 bases between them. The CDR3 DNA sequence: TGCAGTGCTAGAAAGCCCGCCCCACCAGATACGCAGTATTTT. Protein sequence: CSARKPAPPDTQYF.

J is TRBJ2-5 and V is TRBV6-1; 8 nucleotides agree with TRBD2. V gave up 1 base and J gave up 5 bases; unmatched junction bases: 6. The germline V gene encodes CDR1 MNHNS and CDR2 SASEGT. The CDR3 loop spans 15 amino acids. The CDR3 DNA sequence: TGTGCCAGCAGTGAAGGGCGGGGGGCAGGTGAGACCCAGTACTTC. Protein: CASSEGRGAGETQYF.

As to this clonotype: The junction differs from germline at one of its ends, possibly a read error. The chain uses TRBV2 and TRBJ2-7, with TRBD2 as a possible D gene (6 bases). Germline assignment: CDR1 SNHLY and CDR2 FYNNEI. The CDR3 covers 12 residues. CDR3: CVSSPTSYEQYF. The CDR3, as DNA: TGTGTCAGCAGTCCGACTAGCTACGAGCAGTACTTC.

This clonotype has at least ten counts. The J gene is TRBJ1-4, the V gene TRBV2, with D uncertain. V lost 2 bases, J lost 4 bases, and 8 bases lay in between. Germline V gives CDR1 SNHLY, CDR2 FYNNEI. CDR3 size: 14 residues. The CDR3 nucleotides read TGTGCCAGCAGTGAATTCGGTGTTAATGAAAAACTGTTTTTT. Translated, it gives CASSEFGVNEKLFF.

The chain is built from TRBV30 and TRBJ2-5; D gene ambiguous. In germline, CDR1 is GTSNPN, CDR2 SVGIG (reference sequence). The V gene lost 0 bases and the J gene lost 4 bases, with 9 bases spanning the gap. This CDR3 region has 13 residues. The CDR3 coding sequence is TGTGCCTGGAGTGTATCCGGAGCAGAGACCCAGTACTTC. It specifies CAWSVSGAETQYF. The variable domain in full, completed from reference TRBV30 and TRBJ2-5, reads SQTIHQWPATLVQPVGSPLSLECTVEGTSNPNLYWYRQAAGRGLQLLFYSVGIGQISSEVPQNLSASRPQDRQFILSSKKLLLSDSGFYLCAWSVSGAETQYFGPGTRLLVL.

This clonotype has more than one count but fewer than ten. CDR3 sequence: CAISPQSSGNTIYF. In DNA form, the CDR3 reads TGTGCCATCAGCCCCCAGTCCTCTGGAAACACCATATATTTT. This chain connects TRBV10-3 to TRBJ1-3; D is unclear. The germline CDR1 and CDR2 sequences are ENHRY and SYGVKD. This CDR3 region has 14 residues. Trimming pared 6 bases from V and 0 bases from J, leaving 9 bases between.

This rearrangement joins TRBV2 to TRBJ2-1, with a weak D call TRBD2 (5 bases). V was shortened by 0 bases and J by 7 bases, with 7 bases between the two germline ends. CDR1 is SNHLY and CDR2 is FYNNEI in the germline V gene. The CDR3 covers 13 residues. CDR3 in DNA: TGTGCCAGCAGTGAAGCAGGCGGGAATGAGCAGTTCTTC. Its protein product is CASSEAGGNEQFF.

This clonotype was seen many times. The chain joins TRBV3-1 to TRBJ2-3, with TRBD2 matching over 8 bases. V shed 3 bases, J shed 3 bases, and the junction held 20 bases outside the gene matches. The germline V gene has CDR1 LGHDT and CDR2 YNNKEL (reference sequence). The CDR3 extends over 20 amino acids. CDR3 nucleotides: TGTGCCAGCAGCCAGGCCCCAGGGCAGAAAAGCGGGGGAGGAACAGATACGCAGTATTTT. This codes for CASSQAPGQKSGGGTDTQYF.

This clonotype was detected only a few times. V usage is TRBV2 and J usage is TRBJ1-5; TRBD1 is a possible D gene (6 bases). The CDR3 sequence is 15 residues long. Deletions cut 0 bases from V and 6 bases from J, with 12 bases between. Germline-derived CDR1 and CDR2 are SNHLY and FYNNEI. In nucleotides, the CDR3 is TGTGCCAGCAGTGAAGCGGCCAGGGGCGGTCAGCCCCAGCATTTT. It is translated as CASSEAARGGQPQHF. The full variable domain, in which reference TRBV2 and TRBJ1-5 provide the parts outside the CDR3, is EPEVTQTPSHQVTQMGQEVILRCVPISNHLYFYWYRQILGQKVEFLVSFYNNEISEKSEIFDDQFSVERPDGSNFTLKIRSTKLEDSAMYFCASSEAARGGQPQHFGDGTRLSIL.